The 12 T cell receptor beta chains given below trace back to one sample, sequenced in a study of T cells in localized non-small cell lung cancer. Clones were read by immunoSEQ multiplex PCR, and TCRdb kept only the in-frame ones, dropping some. Of roughly 30,000 clones listed, about 89% were seen once; the top ten hold under 3%. The input for sequencing was peripheral blood, taken before any cancer treatment. The receptor set was obtained from an older female donor with stage I lung adenocarcinoma.

The rearrangement links TRBV28 to TRBJ1-2, with 7 bases aligning to TRBD1. The CDR3 runs to 14 residues. The germline CDR1 and CDR2 sequences are MDHEN and SYDVKM. The ends lost 6 bases at V and 4 bases at J; junction bases unmatched: 8. The CDR3 DNA reads as TGTGCCAGCAGGGACAGGTTTGTTGCCTATGGCTACACCTTC. Residues: CASRDRFVAYGYTF.

V is TRBV7-2 and J is TRBJ2-4; D ambiguous. Trimming removed 4 bases from V and 0 bases from J, with 7 bases in between. This CDR3 comprises 14 residues. Germline loops: CDR1 SGHTA, CDR2 FQGNSA. CDR3 DNA sequence: TGTGCCAGCAGCTCCTATGTAGCCAAAAACATTCAGTACTTC. Its protein product is CASSSYVAKNIQYF.

V gene TRBV4-1 combines with J gene TRBJ1-2; D gene uncertain. V lost 1 base to trimming and J lost 3 bases, with 6 bases between them. The length of the CDR3 is 13 residues. From germline, CDR1 is MGHRA and CDR2 YSYEKL. In DNA, the CDR3 is TGCGCCAGCAGCCAAGGCCAGGACTATGGCTACACCTTC. Residues: CASSQGQDYGYTF.

The chain joins TRBV9 to TRBJ2-5; D is undetermined. Looked up from germline, CDR1 is SGDLS and CDR2 is YYNGEE. Trimming cost V 4 bases and J 1 base, with 8 bases left between them. The CDR3 extends over 13 amino acids. The CDR3 DNA reads TGTGCCAGCAGCTTCGATCTCCAAGAGACCCAGTACTTC. Amino acid sequence: CASSFDLQETQYF. The whole variable domain, remainder taken from reference TRBV9 and TRBJ2-5, is DSGVTQTPKHLITATGQRVTLRCSPRSGDLSVYWYQQSLDQGLQFLIQYYNGEERAKGNILERFSAQQFPDLHSELNLSSLELGDSALYFCASSFDLQETQYFGPGTRLLVL.

V and J are TRBV6-6 and TRBJ1-1; D gene ambiguous. The CDR3 is made up of 11 amino acids. CDR1 is MNHNY and CDR2 is SVGAGI in the germline V gene (reference sequence). Trimming removed 4 bases at V and 5 bases at J, with 5 bases between. In nucleotides, the CDR3 is TGTGCCAGCAGTTTGGGGACTGAAGCTTTCTTT. It is translated as CASSLGTEAFF.

The CDR3 reads CASRVAGGIYEQYF. The CDR3 DNA is TGTGCCTCTAGGGTAGCGGGAGGTATCTACGAGCAGTACTTC. The rearrangement links TRBV30 to TRBJ2-7; 10 bases agree with TRBD2. The CDR3 consists of 14 residues. Germline CDR1 is GTSNPN and CDR2 is SVGIG (reference sequence). After removal of 7 bases from V and 3 bases from J, the junction contained 9 bases not matched to a gene.

The chain recombines TRBV5-1 with TRBJ1-2; the D gene is possibly TRBD1 (5 bases). Germline CDR1 and CDR2: SGHRS and YFSETQ. The V end was cut by 4 bases, the J end by 8 bases, with 27 bases between. CDR3 length: 17 residues. The CDR3 coding sequence is TGCGCCAGCAGCGAGTTTGCGGGCACAGGTCGAGAATGGGGCTACACCTTC. Its protein product is CASSEFAGTGREWGYTF.

The chain combines TRBV6-6 with TRBJ1-4, with 7 bases aligning to TRBD1. V lost 8 bases to trimming and J lost 8 bases; unmatched junction nucleotides: 11. The CDR3 sequence is 14 residues long. In germline, CDR1 is MNHNY, CDR2 SVGAGI (reference sequence). Here the CDR3 DNA reads TGTGCCAGCTCGCCCACAGGGGAAATAGAAAAACTGTTTTTT. Its protein is CASSPTGEIEKLFF.

The chain recombines TRBV7-2 with TRBJ1-1; no definite D call. The germline V gene has CDR1 SGHTA and CDR2 FQGNSA. The length of the CDR3 is 14 residues. The V gene lost 1 base and the J gene lost 2 bases, with 8 bases spanning the gap. Here the CDR3 DNA reads TGTGCCAGCAGCTTAGTGGCAGTTAACACTGAAGCTTTCTTT. It yields the protein CASSLVAVNTEAFF.

This clone has more than one count but fewer than ten. The rearrangement joins TRBV5-1 to TRBJ2-2; no definite D call. V was shortened by 0 bases and J by 6 bases, with 3 bases between the two germline ends. The germline V gene has CDR1 SGHRS and CDR2 YFSETQ. CDR3 size: 12 residues. This CDR3 reads CASSLDPGELFF. The CDR3 nucleotides are TGCGCCAGCAGCTTGGATCCCGGGGAGCTGTTTTTT.

This sequence joins TRBV7-3 and TRBJ2-3, with TRBD2 identical over 9 bases. Germline values: CDR1 SGHTA, CDR2 FQGTGA. The ends lost 5 bases at V and 5 bases at J; junction bases unmatched: 11. The CDR3 is made up of 16 amino acids. CDR3 amino acids: CASSPGAGGGIDTQYF. The CDR3 DNA reads TGTGCCAGCAGCCCCGGCGCGGGAGGGGGGATAGATACGCAGTATTTT.

The chain is built from TRBV11-2 and TRBJ2-7, with 9 positions matching TRBD1. Per germline, CDR1 SGHAT and CDR2 FQNNGV. J was trimmed by 5 bases and V by 4 bases; bases with no gene match: 6. CDR3 length: 14 residues. The CDR3 sequence: CASSYLDRGHEQYF. CDR3 nucleotide sequence: TGTGCCAGCAGCTACTTGGACAGGGGCCACGAGCAGTACTTC.